This TCR beta chain was identified during a study of T-cell memory formation after mild COVID-19. Overall study: Among the donors, TCR clusters were largely specific to each donor. Study conclusions and caveats: Certain responding clones were present in pre-infection memory, suggesting participation of cross-reactive memory. Clones that contracted from day 15 to 85 were balanced CD4/CD8, while later expanders leaned CD4+.

This clonotype was seen repeatedly, ten times or more. Its antigen is not known. One entry per CDR3 protein, called by TCRdb with MiXCR from the 5' RACE reads. The profile shows approximately 300,000 distinct CDR3 sequences, just under 20% of them singletons. Sample: PBMCs or a T cell subset sorted from them (not recorded which). This receptor was obtained from a man aged 18 to 29 who had mild COVID-19 (a few samples of this study predate the infection). Cell type and time point are not known.

The CDR3 is CATSHRDREGTQHF. The CDR3 bases are TGTGCCACCAGCCACCGGGACAGGGAGGGAACCCAGCATTTT. The rearrangement joins TRBV24-1 to TRBJ1-5, with 9 bases lining up with TRBD1. Germline V lookup: CDR1 KGHDR, CDR2 SFDVKD. This CDR3 spans 14 amino acids. V trimming: 7 bases; J trimming: 11 bases; junction bases outside the gene matches: 11.